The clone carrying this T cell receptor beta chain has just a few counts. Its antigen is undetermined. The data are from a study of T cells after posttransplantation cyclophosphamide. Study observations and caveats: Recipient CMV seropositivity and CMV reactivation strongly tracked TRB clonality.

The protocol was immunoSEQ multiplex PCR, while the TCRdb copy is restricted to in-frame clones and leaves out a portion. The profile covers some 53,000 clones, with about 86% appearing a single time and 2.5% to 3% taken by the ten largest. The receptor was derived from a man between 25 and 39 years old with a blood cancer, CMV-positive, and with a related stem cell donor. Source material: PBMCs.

Here the CDR3 reads CASSLTGGSEAFF. DNA for the CDR3: TGCGCCAGCAGCTTGACAGGGGGTTCTGAAGCTTTCTTT. The gene calls are TRBV5-1 and TRBJ1-1; 8 bases fit TRBD1. Per germline, CDR1 SGHRS and CDR2 YFSETQ. The V and J ends lost 1 base and 6 bases, in that order; junction bases with no gene match: 2. The CDR3 is 13 amino acids.